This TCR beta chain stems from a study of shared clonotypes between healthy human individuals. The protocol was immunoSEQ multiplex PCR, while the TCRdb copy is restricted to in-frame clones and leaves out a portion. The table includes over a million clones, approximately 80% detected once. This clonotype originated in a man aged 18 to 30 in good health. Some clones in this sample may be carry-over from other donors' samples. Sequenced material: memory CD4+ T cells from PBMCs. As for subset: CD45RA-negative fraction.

CDR3 residues: CASSKPGQGPHEQYF. In nucleotides, the CDR3 is TGTGCCAGCAGTAAACCGGGACAGGGTCCGCACGAGCAGTACTTC. V gene TRBV28 combines with J gene TRBJ2-7, with 9 bases that match TRBD1. CDR3 length: 15 residues. Trimming at V came to 5 bases and at J to 5 bases, leaving 10 bases not matched to a gene. The germline V gene encodes CDR1 MDHEN and CDR2 SYDVKM.